Included here is one TCR beta chain sequence, with context. At one boundary the junction diverges from the germline segment, which might be a read error. The CDR3 has 15 amino acids. The germline CDR1 and CDR2 sequences are LGHDT and YNNKEL (reference sequence). Time point here: patch test 1, 2 weeks after DPC sensitization. The treatment: therapeutic diphenylcyclopropenone sensitization with weekly scalp DPC. This sample was taken from a study of human T cells and chemical hapten exposure. Study as a whole: Each patient's scalp received weekly diphenylcyclopropenone throughout the approximately 23-week study.

During construction of the library, unique molecular identifiers were attached to individual cDNA molecules for quantitative, reproducible TCR counting. TCRdb re-analysed the RACE reads in MiXCR, keeping a single row per CDR3 protein. This table holds 150,000 to 200,000 distinct CDR3 sequences, around 13% found once. The chain employs TRBV3-1 and TRBJ2-1, with 9 bases matching TRBD2. This TCR was sampled from a woman aged 25-40 years with alopecia areata. Some clones in this sample may be carry-over from other donors' samples. Specimen: whole blood, collected in connection with sensitization to the hapten diphenylcyclopropenone (DPC). CDR3 DNA sequence: TGTGCCAGCAGCCGCTCCGGGACTAGCTACGATGAGCAGTTCTTC. Amino acids: CASSRSGTSYDEQFF.